This T cell receptor beta chain was sequenced during a study of T cells in Graves' hyperthyroidism and ophthalmopathy. RNA transcripts were the template for amplifying TCR beta CDR3 regions. During a first-round RT-PCR of the TCR CDR3, the HTBI primer set was used. TCRdb re-called the multiplex PCR reads through MiXCR, storing one row per CDR3 protein. This table holds 500,000 to 650,000 distinct CDR3 sequences, about 15% found once. Fresh 10 ml peripheral blood yielded PBMCs. Between the trimmed V and J ends, which lost 1 base and 3 bases, there was a span of 8 bases. Per germline, CDR1 SGHKS and CDR2 YYEKEE (reference sequence). This CDR3 spans 14 amino acids.

J is TRBJ2-1 and V is TRBV5-5; D uncertain. The sequenced sample consisted of blood. The receptor was isolated from a woman between 35 and 50 years old with Graves' hyperthyroidism. CDR3 region: CASSLILLYNEQFF. The CDR3 nucleotides are TGTGCCAGCAGCTTGATCCTGCTCTACAATGAGCAGTTCTTC.